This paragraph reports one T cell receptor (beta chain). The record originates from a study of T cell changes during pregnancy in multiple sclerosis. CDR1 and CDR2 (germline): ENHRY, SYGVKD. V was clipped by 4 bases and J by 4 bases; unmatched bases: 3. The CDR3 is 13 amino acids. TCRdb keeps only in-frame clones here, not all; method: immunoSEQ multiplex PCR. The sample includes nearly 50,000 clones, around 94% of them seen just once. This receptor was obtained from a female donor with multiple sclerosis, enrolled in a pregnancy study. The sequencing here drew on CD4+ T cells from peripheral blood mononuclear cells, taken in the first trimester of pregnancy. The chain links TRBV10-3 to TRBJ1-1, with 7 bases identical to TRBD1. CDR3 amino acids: CAISVDRATEAFF. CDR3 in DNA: TGTGCCATCAGTGTTGACAGGGCCACTGAAGCTTTCTTT.